This TCR beta chain came from a study of blood T cell repertoires in COVID-19. Study at large: There were acute and convalescent COVID-19 samples, and they came from the United States, Italy and Spain. The analysed material was cDNA or gDNA that came from T cells, B-cell-depleted T cells, or PBMCs.

Authors' methods: Researchers report that nucleated cell counts were estimated from reference gene primer amplification. TCRdb keeps only in-frame clones here, not all; method: immunoSEQ multiplex PCR. V and J calls and clone size are those listed in that table; D and trimming were worked out from the DNA. The sample carries 250,000 to 300,000 clones, roughly 83% recorded once. Germline lookup yields CDR1 KGHSH and CDR2 LQKENI. The CDR3 is made up of 15 amino acids. The V gene end was trimmed by 2 bases and the J gene end by 4 bases; junction bases not matched to a gene: 5. This receptor was obtained from a man in his 60s who had recovered from COVID-19. Input material: peripheral blood. The chain couples TRBV18 to TRBJ2-7; 10 bases are shared with TRBD1. CDR3 in amino acids: CASSPKTGGVYEQYF. The CDR3 DNA reads as TGTGCCAGCTCACCAAAGACAGGGGGCGTTTACGAGCAGTACTTC. Drawing the rest from reference TRBV18 and TRBJ2-7, the complete variable domain is NAGVMQNPRHLVRRRGQEARLRCSPMKGHSHVYWYRQLPEEGLKFMVYLQKENIIDESGMPKERFSAEFPKEGPSILRIQQVVRGDSAAYFCASSPKTGGVYEQYFGPGTRLTVT.